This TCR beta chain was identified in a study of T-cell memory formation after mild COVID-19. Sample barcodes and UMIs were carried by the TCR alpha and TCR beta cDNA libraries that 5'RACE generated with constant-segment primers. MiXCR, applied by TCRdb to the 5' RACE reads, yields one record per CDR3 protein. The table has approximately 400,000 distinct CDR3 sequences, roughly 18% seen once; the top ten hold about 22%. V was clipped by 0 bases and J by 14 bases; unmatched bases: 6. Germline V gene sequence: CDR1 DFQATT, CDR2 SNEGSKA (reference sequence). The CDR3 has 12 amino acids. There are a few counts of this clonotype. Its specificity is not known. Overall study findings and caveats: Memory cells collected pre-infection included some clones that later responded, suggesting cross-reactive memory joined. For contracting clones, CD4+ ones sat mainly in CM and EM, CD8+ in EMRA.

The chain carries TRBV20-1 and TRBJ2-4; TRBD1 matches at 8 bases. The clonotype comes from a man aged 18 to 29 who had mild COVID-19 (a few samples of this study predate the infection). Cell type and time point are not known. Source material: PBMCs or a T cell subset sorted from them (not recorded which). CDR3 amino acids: CSAREPGQDEYF. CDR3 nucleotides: TGCAGTGCTAGAGAACCGGGACAGGACGAGTACTTC.